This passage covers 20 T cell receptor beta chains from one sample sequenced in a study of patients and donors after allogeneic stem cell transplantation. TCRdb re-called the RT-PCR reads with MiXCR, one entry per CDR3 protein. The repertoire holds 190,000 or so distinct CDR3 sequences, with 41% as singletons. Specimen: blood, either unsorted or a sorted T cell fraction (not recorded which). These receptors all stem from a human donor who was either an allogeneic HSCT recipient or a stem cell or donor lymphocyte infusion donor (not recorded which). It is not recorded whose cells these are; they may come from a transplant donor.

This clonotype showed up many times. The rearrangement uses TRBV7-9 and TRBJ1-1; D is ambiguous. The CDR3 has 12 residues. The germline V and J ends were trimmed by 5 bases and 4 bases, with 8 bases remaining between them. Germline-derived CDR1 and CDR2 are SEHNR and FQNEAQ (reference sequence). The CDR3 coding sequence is TGTGCCAGCAGCCCCCTGGGCACTGAAGCTTTCTTT. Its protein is CASSPLGTEAFF.

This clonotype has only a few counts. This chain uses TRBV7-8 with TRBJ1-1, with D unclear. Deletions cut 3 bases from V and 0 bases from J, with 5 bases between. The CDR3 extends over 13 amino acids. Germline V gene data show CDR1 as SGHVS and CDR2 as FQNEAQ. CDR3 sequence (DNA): TGTGCCAGCAGCTTCCCGGTGAACACTGAAGCTTTCTTT. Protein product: CASSFPVNTEAFF.

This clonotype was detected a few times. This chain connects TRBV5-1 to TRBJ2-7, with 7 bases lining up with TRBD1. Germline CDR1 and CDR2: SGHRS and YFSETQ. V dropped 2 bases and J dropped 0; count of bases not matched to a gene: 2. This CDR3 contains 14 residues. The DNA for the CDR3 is TGCGCCAGCAGCTTCCGACAGGGCTCCTACGAGCAGTACTTC. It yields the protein CASSFRQGSYEQYF.

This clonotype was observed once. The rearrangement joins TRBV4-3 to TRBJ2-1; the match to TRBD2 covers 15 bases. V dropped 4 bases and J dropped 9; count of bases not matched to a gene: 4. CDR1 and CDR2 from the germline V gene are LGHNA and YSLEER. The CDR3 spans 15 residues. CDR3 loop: CASSPGLAGGSEQFF. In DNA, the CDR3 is TGCGCCAGCAGCCCGGGACTAGCGGGAGGTTCTGAGCAGTTCTTC.

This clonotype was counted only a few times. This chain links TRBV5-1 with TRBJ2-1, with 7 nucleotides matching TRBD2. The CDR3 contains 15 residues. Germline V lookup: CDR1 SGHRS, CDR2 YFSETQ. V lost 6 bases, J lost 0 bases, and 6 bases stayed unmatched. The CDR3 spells CASKEREASYNEQFF. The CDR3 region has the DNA TGCGCCAGCAAGGAACGGGAGGCCTCCTACAATGAGCAGTTCTTC. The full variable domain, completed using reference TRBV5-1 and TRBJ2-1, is KAGVTQTPRYLIKTRGQQVTLSCSPISGHRSVSWYQQTPGQGLQFLFEYFSETQRNKGNFPGRFSGRQFSNSRSEMNVSTLELGDSALYLCASKEREASYNEQFFGPGTRLTVL.

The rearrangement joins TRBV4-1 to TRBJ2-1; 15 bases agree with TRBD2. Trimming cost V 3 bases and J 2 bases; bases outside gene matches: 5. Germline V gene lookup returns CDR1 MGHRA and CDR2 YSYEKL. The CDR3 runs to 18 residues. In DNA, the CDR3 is TGCGCCAGCAGCCAGGCCGGACTAGCGGGAGGGCCCTACAATGAGCAGTTCTTC. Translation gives CASSQAGLAGGPYNEQFF.

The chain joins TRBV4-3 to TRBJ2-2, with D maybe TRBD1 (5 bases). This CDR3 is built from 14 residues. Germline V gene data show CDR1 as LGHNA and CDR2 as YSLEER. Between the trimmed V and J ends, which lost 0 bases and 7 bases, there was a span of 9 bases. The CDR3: CASSQDTGGGELFF. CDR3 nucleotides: TGCGCCAGCAGCCAAGATACAGGTGGCGGGGAGCTGTTTTTT.

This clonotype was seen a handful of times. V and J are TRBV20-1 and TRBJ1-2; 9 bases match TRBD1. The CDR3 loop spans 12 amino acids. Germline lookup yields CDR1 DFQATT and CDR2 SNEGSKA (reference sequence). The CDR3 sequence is CSPKRQGGHYTF. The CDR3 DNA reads TGCAGCCCTAAACGACAGGGGGGACACTACACCTTC.

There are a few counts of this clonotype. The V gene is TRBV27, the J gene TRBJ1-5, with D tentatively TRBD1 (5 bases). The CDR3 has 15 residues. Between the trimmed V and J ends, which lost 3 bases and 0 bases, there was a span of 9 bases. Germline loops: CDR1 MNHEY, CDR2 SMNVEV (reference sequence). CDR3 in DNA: TGTGCCAGCAGTTTGGGGGTATATAGCAATCAGCCCCAGCATTTT. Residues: CASSLGVYSNQPQHF.

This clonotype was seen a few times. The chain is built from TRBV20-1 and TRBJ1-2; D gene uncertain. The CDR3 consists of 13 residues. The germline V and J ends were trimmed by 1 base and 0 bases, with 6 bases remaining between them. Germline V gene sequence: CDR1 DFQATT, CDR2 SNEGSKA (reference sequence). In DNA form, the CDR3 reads TGCAGTGCTAGAGTATTTCCTAACTATGGCTACACCTTC. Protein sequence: CSARVFPNYGYTF.

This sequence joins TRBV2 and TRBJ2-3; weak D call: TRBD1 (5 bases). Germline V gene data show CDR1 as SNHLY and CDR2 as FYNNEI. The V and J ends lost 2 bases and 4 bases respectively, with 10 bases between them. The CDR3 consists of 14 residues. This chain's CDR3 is CASSEQGGADTQYF. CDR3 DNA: TGTGCCAGCAGTGAACAGGGTGGTGCAGATACGCAGTATTTT.

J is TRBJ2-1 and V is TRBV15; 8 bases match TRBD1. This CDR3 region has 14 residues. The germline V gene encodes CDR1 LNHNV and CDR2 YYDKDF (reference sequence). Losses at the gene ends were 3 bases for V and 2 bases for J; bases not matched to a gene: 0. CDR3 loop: CATSRDRAYNEQFF. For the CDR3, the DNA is TGTGCCACCAGCAGGGACAGGGCCTACAATGAGCAGTTCTTC.

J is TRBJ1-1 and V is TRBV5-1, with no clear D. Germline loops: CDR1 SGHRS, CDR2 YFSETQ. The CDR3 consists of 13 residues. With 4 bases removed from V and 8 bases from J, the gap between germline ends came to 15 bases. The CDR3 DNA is TGCGCCAGCAGCGGCCCCACAAGGGCCGAAGCTTTCTTT. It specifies CASSGPTRAEAFF.

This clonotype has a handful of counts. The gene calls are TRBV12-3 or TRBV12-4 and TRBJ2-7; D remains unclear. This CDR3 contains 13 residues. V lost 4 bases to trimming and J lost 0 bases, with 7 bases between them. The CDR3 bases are TGTGCCAGCAGTTGGGGTAGCTCCTACGAGCAGTACTTC. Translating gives CASSWGSSYEQYF.

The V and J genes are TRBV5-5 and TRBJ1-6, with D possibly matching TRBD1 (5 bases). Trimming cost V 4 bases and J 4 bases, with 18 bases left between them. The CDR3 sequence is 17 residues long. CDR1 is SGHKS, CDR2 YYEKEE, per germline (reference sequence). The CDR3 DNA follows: TGTGCCAGCAGCCTTTTGGGAGGGGCCGCATATAATTCACCCCTCCACTTT. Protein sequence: CASSLLGGAAYNSPLHF. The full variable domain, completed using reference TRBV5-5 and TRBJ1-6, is DAGVTQSPTHLIKTRGQQVTLRCSPISGHKSVSWYQQVLGQGPQFIFQYYEKEERGRGNFPDRFSARQFPNYSSELNVNALLLGDSALYLCASSLLGGAAYNSPLHFGNGTRLTVT.

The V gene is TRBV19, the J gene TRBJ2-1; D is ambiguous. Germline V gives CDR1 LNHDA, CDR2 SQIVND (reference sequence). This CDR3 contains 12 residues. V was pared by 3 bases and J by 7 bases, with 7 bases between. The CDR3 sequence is CASSILGNEQFF. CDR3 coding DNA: TGTGCCAGTAGTATTCTAGGAAATGAGCAGTTCTTC. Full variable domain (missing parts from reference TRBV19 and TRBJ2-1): DGGITQSPKYLFRKEGQNVTLSCEQNLNHDAMYWYRQDPGQGLRLIYYSQIVNDFQKGDIAEGYSVSREKKESFPLTVTSAQKNPTAFYLCASSILGNEQFFGPGTRLTVL.

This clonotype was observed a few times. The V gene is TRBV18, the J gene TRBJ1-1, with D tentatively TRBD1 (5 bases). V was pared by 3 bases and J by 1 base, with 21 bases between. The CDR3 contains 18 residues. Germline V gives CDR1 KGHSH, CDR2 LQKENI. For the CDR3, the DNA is TGTGCCAGCTCACCGGTCGACGCCGTTGGACATTCGAACACTGAAGCTTTCTTT. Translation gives CASSPVDAVGHSNTEAFF.

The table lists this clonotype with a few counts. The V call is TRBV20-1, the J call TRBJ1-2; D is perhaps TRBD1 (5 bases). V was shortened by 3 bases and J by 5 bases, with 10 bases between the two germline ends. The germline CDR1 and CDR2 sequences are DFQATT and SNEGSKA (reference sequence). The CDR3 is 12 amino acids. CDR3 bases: TGCAGTGCTAGGACAACAGGATATGGCTACACCTTC. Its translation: CSARTTGYGYTF.

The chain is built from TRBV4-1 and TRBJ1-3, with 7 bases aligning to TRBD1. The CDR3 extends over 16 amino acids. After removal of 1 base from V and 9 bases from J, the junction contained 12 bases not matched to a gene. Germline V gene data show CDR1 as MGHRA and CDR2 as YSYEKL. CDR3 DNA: TGCGCCAGCAGCCAAGCTCCGGGACAGCCGTCGTCCACCATATATTTT. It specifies CASSQAPGQPSSTIYF.

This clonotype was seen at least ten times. The CDR3 loop reads CASSQVQGGNQPQHF. Here the CDR3 DNA reads TGCGCCAGCAGCCAGGTACAGGGGGGCAATCAGCCCCAGCATTTT. This chain connects TRBV4-3 to TRBJ1-5; the match to TRBD1 covers 8 bases. Germline trimming cut 3 bases from V and 2 bases from J; bases unmatched to any gene: 3. Looked up from germline, CDR1 is LGHNA and CDR2 is YSLEER. The length of the CDR3 is 15 residues.